The 18 T cell receptor beta chains below all came from one sample that was sequenced in a study of cytomegalovirus exposure and HLA in healthy donors. The PCR was carried out with 60 Vbeta primers and 13 Jbeta primers. Method: immunoSEQ multiplex PCR; TCRdb's copy keeps in-frame clones and lacks some. The table records some 190,000 clones, roughly 74% of them present only once. The material sequenced was PBMCs. The receptors come from a female donor in good health and CMV-seronegative.

This clone has more than one count but fewer than ten. V usage is TRBV5-4 and J usage is TRBJ2-1, with TRBD2 identical over 7 bases. Unmatched junction bases numbered 9, after V lost 4 bases and J lost 5 bases. CDR3 size: 15 residues. Germline CDR1 is SGHNT and CDR2 is YYREEE (reference sequence). The CDR3: CASSPPPGGNNEQFF. CDR3 DNA sequence: TGTGCCAGCAGCCCGCCCCCGGGAGGAAACAATGAGCAGTTCTTC.

The V call is TRBV28, the J call TRBJ1-1, with a tentative D call TRBD1 (5 bases). The length of the CDR3 is 14 residues. Germline CDR1 MDHEN, CDR2 SYDVKM. V lost 5 bases to trimming and J lost 1 base, with 11 bases between them. In DNA, the CDR3 is TGTGCCAGCAGTCTCAGGACATCGAACACTGAAGCTTTCTTT. It yields the protein CASSLRTSNTEAFF.

This clone was seen only a few times. The chain couples TRBV30 to TRBJ2-7; TRBD2 matches at 13 bases. This CDR3 is 17 amino acids long. V was clipped by 4 bases and J by 4 bases; unmatched bases: 13. Germline V lookup: CDR1 GTSNPN, CDR2 SVGIG (reference sequence). The CDR3 coding sequence is TGTGCCTGGACCTCAACCTGGACTAGCGGGAGTTCTTACGAGCAGTACTTC. Protein sequence: CAWTSTWTSGSSYEQYF.

V usage is TRBV5-5 and J usage is TRBJ1-2; 8 bases map to TRBD1. The CDR3 length is 19 residues. The germline V gene encodes CDR1 SGHKS and CDR2 YYEKEE (reference sequence). The V and J ends lost 0 bases and 10 bases, in that order; junction bases with no gene match: 23. The chain's CDR3 is CASSLGLGQGATRLYLYTF. The CDR3 bases are TGTGCCAGCAGCTTGGGGCTAGGTCAGGGGGCGACTAGACTTTACCTCTACACCTTC. Using reference TRBV5-5 and TRBJ1-2 for the parts outside the CDR3, the full variable domain is DAGVTQSPTHLIKTRGQQVTLRCSPISGHKSVSWYQQVLGQGPQFIFQYYEKEERGRGNFPDRFSARQFPNYSSELNVNALLLGDSALYLCASSLGLGQGATRLYLYTFGSGTRLTVV.

The chain has TRBV28 and TRBJ1-5; tentatively, D is TRBD1 (5 bases). Germline lookup yields CDR1 MDHEN and CDR2 SYDVKM. This CDR3 comprises 18 residues. Trimming removed 9 bases at V and 2 bases at J, with 26 bases between. The CDR3 DNA reads as TGTGCCAGACCACCCTCGCGGGGGGGAGAAGGCGGCAATCAGCCCCAGCATTTT. This sequence encodes CARPPSRGGEGGNQPQHF.

The V and J genes are TRBV12-5 and TRBJ2-3; no firm D call. The CDR3 spans 13 residues. V was pared by 2 bases and J by 0 bases, with 3 bases between. CDR1 LGHNT and CDR2 FRNRAP come from the germline V gene. CDR3: CASGLTSTDTQYF. The DNA of the CDR3 is TGTGCTAGTGGTTTGACTAGCACAGATACGCAGTATTTT.

In its sample, this clone was seen once. V is TRBV30 and J is TRBJ1-1; D perhaps matches TRBD1 (6 bases). Trimming took off 0 bases at V and 7 bases at J, with 15 bases between the two ends. Germline-derived CDR1 and CDR2 are GTSNPN and SVGIG (reference sequence). The CDR3 has 14 amino acids. CDR3 DNA sequence: TGTGCCTGGAGTGTAGTTGGGGGGGCGGGTGAAGCTTTCTTT. Encoded protein: CAWSVVGGAGEAFF.

This chain links TRBV19 with TRBJ1-2; D gene uncertain. The CDR3 covers 14 residues. Trimming left V 3 bases short and J 5 bases short, with 13 bases between. Germline lookup yields CDR1 LNHDA and CDR2 SQIVND (reference sequence). CDR3 DNA sequence: TGTGCCAGTAGTATGCTGGGCATTTCGTATGGCTACACCTTC. It encodes CASSMLGISYGYTF.

This clone was picked up one time. The genes are TRBV2 and TRBJ2-1; D perhaps matches TRBD2 (6 bases). The CDR3 consists of 15 residues. Germline V lookup: CDR1 SNHLY, CDR2 FYNNEI. V lost 3 bases, J lost 9 bases, and 18 bases lay in between. The CDR3 nucleotides read TGTGCCAGCAGTGATGTACGCGGGAACGATGCTGAGCAGTTCTTC. Protein: CASSDVRGNDAEQFF.

The rearrangement uses TRBV5-1 and TRBJ2-7; possible D gene TRBD1, 5 bases. Germline V lookup: CDR1 SGHRS, CDR2 YFSETQ. The CDR3 consists of 12 residues. The ends were cut back, 0 bases at V and 4 bases at J, with 5 bases in the middle. In DNA form, the CDR3 reads TGCGCCAGCAGCTTGGGACAGTACGAGCAGTACTTC. It yields the protein CASSLGQYEQYF. Based on the CDR3 plus reference TRBV5-1 and TRBJ2-7, the full variable domain is KAGVTQTPRYLIKTRGQQVTLSCSPISGHRSVSWYQQTPGQGLQFLFEYFSETQRNKGNFPGRFSGRQFSNSRSEMNVSTLELGDSALYLCASSLGQYEQYFGPGTRLTVT.

The gene calls are TRBV5-1 and TRBJ1-1, with unresolved D. The CDR3 runs to 11 residues. V was cut by 5 bases and J by 8 bases, with 10 bases left in between. Per germline, CDR1 SGHRS and CDR2 YFSETQ. The CDR3 loop is CASRMGEEAFF. As DNA, the CDR3 is TGCGCCAGCAGAATGGGAGAGGAAGCTTTCTTT.

This clone was seen more than once but under ten times. V gene TRBV18 combines with J gene TRBJ1-1; possibly TRBD1 for D (6 bases). Per the germline V gene, CDR1 is KGHSH and CDR2 is LQKENI. Trimming cost V 2 bases and J 5 bases, with 9 bases left between them. This CDR3 is built from 13 residues. Written as DNA, the CDR3 is TGTGCCAGCTCACCAGGCAGGGGAACTGAAGCTTTCTTT. Translating it yields CASSPGRGTEAFF. Drawing the rest from reference TRBV18 and TRBJ1-1, the complete variable domain is NAGVMQNPRHLVRRRGQEARLRCSPMKGHSHVYWYRQLPEEGLKFMVYLQKENIIDESGMPKERFSAEFPKEGPSILRIQQVVRGDSAAYFCASSPGRGTEAFFGQGTRLTVV.

In its sample, this clone was seen a few times. This sequence joins TRBV27 and TRBJ2-2; D uncertain. This CDR3 is built from 11 residues. V was clipped by 3 bases and J by 8 bases, with 4 bases between them. Per the germline V gene, CDR1 is MNHEY and CDR2 is SMNVEV (reference sequence). In DNA form, the CDR3 reads TGTGCCAGCAGTTTCGGGGGGGAGCTGTTTTTT. Residues: CASSFGGELFF.

The chain has TRBV5-6 and TRBJ1-3, with TRBD1 matching over 9 bases. This CDR3 has 15 residues. V dropped 0 bases and J dropped 4; count of bases not matched to a gene: 2. Germline V CDR1 and CDR2: SGHDT, YYEEEE. As DNA, the CDR3 is TGTGCCAGCAGCTTGGTGGGACAGGGAGGAAACACCATATATTTT. As protein: CASSLVGQGGNTIYF.

The chain recombines TRBV15 with TRBJ1-3; possible D gene TRBD1, 5 bases. This CDR3 region has 14 residues. Deletions cut 1 base from V and 3 bases from J, with 7 bases between. Germline CDR1 reads LNHNV; CDR2 reads YYDKDF (reference sequence). CDR3 DNA sequence: TGTGCCACCAGCAGAGGGGGGGATGGAAACACCATATATTTT. Amino acid sequence: CATSRGGDGNTIYF.

This sequence joins TRBV7-3 and TRBJ2-1, with 7 bases lining up with TRBD2. V gave up 3 bases and J gave up 5 bases; unmatched junction bases: 4. Per germline, CDR1 SGHTA and CDR2 FQGTGA. CDR3 length: 14 amino acids. The CDR3 bases are TGTGCCAGCAGCTTGGGGGGGTCTAACAATGAGCAGTTCTTC. It is translated as CASSLGGSNNEQFF.

In the case of this clone: Different DNA sequences within this sample yield the same CDR3. V and J are TRBV11-3 and TRBJ2-7; tentatively, D is TRBD1 (5 bases). Germline CDR1 SGHNT, CDR2 YENEEA. V lost 3 bases and J 2 bases, leaving 8 bases between the germline ends. The CDR3 has 13 amino acids. CDR3 nucleotides: TGTGCCAGCAGCTTCAGGGAAACCTACGAGCAGTACTTC. This translates into CASSFRETYEQYF.

The sample holds one count of this clone. V usage is TRBV11-2 and J usage is TRBJ1-2; D unresolved. V lost 0 bases and J lost 5, with 13 bases in between. Germline CDR1 SGHAT, CDR2 FQNNGV. This CDR3 region has 15 residues. The DNA for the CDR3 is TGTGCCAGCAGCTTAGACCGGACGGGAGGATATGGCTACACCTTC. It yields the protein CASSLDRTGGYGYTF.